One sample yielded the 11 T cell receptor beta chains listed below, sequenced in a study of T cell responses to AZD1222 COVID-19 vaccine. TCRdb keeps only in-frame clones here, not all; method: immunoSEQ multiplex PCR. Of about 97,000 clones in the sample, 86% were seen once. The sample here was peripheral blood, taken on day 0 of AZD1222 vaccination. The receptors derive from an adult in good health.

The chain recombines TRBV7-2 with TRBJ1-5, with D possibly being TRBD1 (5 bases). This CDR3 has 15 amino acids. Trimming removed 1 base from V and 3 bases from J, with 10 bases in between. Per the germline V gene, CDR1 is SGHTA and CDR2 is FQGNSA. Written as DNA, the CDR3 is TGTGCCAGCAGCTTAGACGGGGGACTCAATCAGCCCCAGCATTTT. It translates to CASSLDGGLNQPQHF.

This clone was seen a single time. V and J are TRBV6-1 and TRBJ2-5, with 7 bases identical to TRBD1. Germline CDR1 reads MNHNS; CDR2 reads SASEGT. Trimming took 3 bases from V and 1 from J; bases not matched to a gene: 5. The CDR3 is 15 amino acids. DNA for the CDR3: TGTGCCAGCAGTGAGAGACAGGGCTCCCAAGAGACCCAGTACTTC. It yields the protein CASSERQGSQETQYF.

This chain uses TRBV27 with TRBJ1-5; TRBD1 matches at 7 bases. Germline values: CDR1 MNHEY, CDR2 SMNVEV (reference sequence). There are 13 residues in the CDR3. Losses at the gene ends were 5 bases for V and 4 bases for J; bases not matched to a gene: 2. CDR3 in amino acids: CASSRQGNQPQHF. CDR3 nucleotide sequence: TGTGCCAGCAGTAGACAGGGTAATCAGCCCCAGCATTTT.

The chain combines TRBV7-2 with TRBJ2-1; no reliable D call. This CDR3 comprises 14 residues. The V and J ends lost 5 bases and 2 bases respectively, with 10 bases between them. CDR1 SGHTA and CDR2 FQGNSA come from the germline V gene. CDR3 loop: CASSPLGPYNEQFF. CDR3 in DNA: TGTGCCAGCAGCCCCCTGGGCCCCTACAATGAGCAGTTCTTC. Full variable domain (remainder filled in from reference TRBV7-2 and TRBJ2-1): GAGVSQSPSNKVTEKGKDVELRCDPISGHTALYWYRQSLGQGLEFLIYFQGNSAPDKSGLPSDRFSAERTGGSVSTLTIQRTQQEDSAVYLCASSPLGPYNEQFFGPGTRLTVL.

The chain recombines TRBV7-2 with TRBJ2-1; D is undetermined. Per the germline V gene, CDR1 is SGHTA and CDR2 is FQGNSA. This CDR3 has 12 residues. The V and J ends lost 11 bases and 8 bases respectively, with 16 bases between them. CDR3 protein: CAVGRLRDEQFF. The CDR3 coding sequence is TGTGCCGTGGGAAGGCTTCGGGATGAGCAGTTCTTC.

This clone came up once. CDR3 residues: CASSPGSAQLFEKLFF. The CDR3 DNA is TGTGCCAGCTCACCAGGCTCGGCACAGCTATTTGAAAAACTGTTTTTT. The chain uses TRBV18 and TRBJ1-4, with unresolved D. Germline assignment: CDR1 KGHSH and CDR2 LQKENI. V was cut by 2 bases and J by 7 bases, with 17 bases left in between. There are 16 residues in the CDR3.

This clone was seen only once. The V and J genes are TRBV6-4 and TRBJ1-2, with 7 bases identical to TRBD1. Germline CDR1 reads MRHNA; CDR2 reads SNTAGT. The CDR3 totals 14 residues. Unmatched junction bases numbered 6, after V lost 6 bases and J lost 2 bases. The CDR3 sequence: CASSPTGQNYGYTF. CDR3 nucleotides: TGTGCCAGCAGCCCGACAGGGCAAAACTATGGCTACACCTTC.

This chain joins TRBV7-8 and TRBJ2-1; D uncertain. V lost 3 bases to trimming and J lost 4 bases, with 7 bases between them. CDR1 and CDR2 from the germline V gene are SGHVS and FQNEAQ. The CDR3 has 13 amino acids. The CDR3 DNA is TGTGCCAGCAGCTTCTCAGGTTACAATGAGCAGTTCTTC. Translation gives CASSFSGYNEQFF.

This clone was counted between two and nine times. V is TRBV6-5 and J is TRBJ1-3; a weak D match, TRBD1 (5 bases). V lost 0 bases to trimming and J lost 1 base, with 10 bases between them. This CDR3 region has 16 residues. Germline-derived CDR1 and CDR2 are MNHEY and SVGAGI. The CDR3 loop is CASSYSGGGSGNTIYF. The CDR3 DNA reads TGTGCCAGCAGTTACTCCGGTGGGGGTTCTGGAAACACCATATATTTT.

The gene calls are TRBV24-1 and TRBJ1-5, with D perhaps TRBD1 (5 bases). Between the trimmed V and J ends, which lost 3 bases and 7 bases, there was a span of 9 bases. Germline V CDR1 and CDR2: KGHDR, SFDVKD. CDR3 length: 13 residues. CDR3 sequence: CATSDERGQPQHF. The DNA for the CDR3 is TGTGCCACCAGTGATGAAAGGGGACAGCCCCAGCATTTT.

This chain links TRBV28 with TRBJ1-1, with a possible D match to TRBD1 (6 bases). This CDR3 has 15 amino acids. The germline gives CDR1 MDHEN, CDR2 SYDVKM. The V gene lost 4 bases and the J gene lost 6 bases, with 18 bases spanning the gap. The CDR3 loop reads CASSSTPGTRSEAFF. The CDR3 DNA reads as TGTGCCAGCAGTTCAACCCCCGGGACACGATCTGAAGCTTTCTTT.